One and the same sample provided the 30 T cell receptor beta chains below, sequenced in a study of OX40 agonist ivuxolimab in advanced cancers. The repertoire was sequenced with immunoSEQ multiplex PCR; TCRdb's copy has only in-frame clones and lacks some. Of about 69,000 clones listed, around 90% are singletons. The input for sequencing was CD4+ or CD8+ T cells sorted from blood, taken in a trial of the OX40 agonist ivuxolimab. These receptors came from an adult with an advanced solid tumor such as melanoma, head and neck, liver or kidney cancer.

The rearrangement uses TRBV6-6 and TRBJ1-5; D might be TRBD1 (5 bases). CDR3 length equals 15 residues. From germline, CDR1 is MNHNY and CDR2 SVGAGI (reference sequence). Deletions cut 2 bases from V and 2 bases from J, with 10 bases between. The CDR3 coding sequence is TGTGCCAGCAGTTACCGGGGGGGAGGCAATCAGCCCCAGCATTTT. Encoded protein: CASSYRGGGNQPQHF.

The chain employs TRBV6-5 and TRBJ2-7; D not resolved. The CDR3 is made up of 14 amino acids. Germline V gives CDR1 MNHEY, CDR2 SVGAGI. V lost 6 bases, J lost 2 bases, and 14 bases lay in between. The CDR3 coding sequence is TGTGCCAGCAGCCCCGACGGCAACACCTACGAGCAGTACTTC. Its translation: CASSPDGNTYEQYF.

The V gene is TRBV7-2, the J gene TRBJ2-5, with TRBD1 as a possible D gene (6 bases). CDR1 is SGHTA, CDR2 FQGNSA, per germline. V shed 8 bases and J shed 5 bases, with 18 bases lying between them. The CDR3 runs 14 residues. Here the CDR3 DNA reads TGTGCCAGCGGCAAGGACAGTCAAAGGGAGACCCAGTACTTC. Protein product: CASGKDSQRETQYF.

This clone has a single count. The rearrangement uses TRBV18 and TRBJ2-5; D perhaps matches TRBD2 (5 bases). CDR1 is KGHSH, CDR2 LQKENI, per germline. V was clipped by 3 bases and J by 0 bases, with 14 bases between them. This CDR3 is 16 amino acids long. The CDR3 is CASSPPRGSNQETQYF. CDR3 nucleotide sequence: TGTGCCAGCTCACCCCCCCGGGGTAGTAACCAAGAGACCCAGTACTTC.

J is TRBJ2-7 and V is TRBV6-1; no clear D gene. The CDR3 covers 11 residues. Trimming removed 5 bases at V and 11 bases at J, with 13 bases between. Germline V gene sequence: CDR1 MNHNS, CDR2 SASEGT. CDR3 loop: CASSSPFGEYF. The DNA of the CDR3 is TGTGCCAGCAGTTCCCCCTTTGGGGAGTACTTC.

This chain joins TRBV29-1 and TRBJ2-5; TRBD2 is a possible D gene (6 bases). This CDR3 has 13 residues. Germline V gives CDR1 SQVTM, CDR2 ANQGSEA. V was pared by 1 base and J by 4 bases, with 10 bases between. This CDR3 reads CSVEVAGGETQYF. CDR3 DNA sequence: TGCAGCGTTGAAGTGGCCGGGGGAGAGACCCAGTACTTC.

V is TRBV6-5 and J is TRBJ1-2; TRBD1 might be the D (5 bases). The CDR3 is 14 residues long. Germline CDR1 MNHEY, CDR2 SVGAGI. Trimming cost V 7 bases and J 0 bases, with 12 bases left between them. CDR3 sequence reads: CASMGGESNYGYTF. CDR3 DNA: TGTGCCAGCATGGGGGGTGAGTCTAACTATGGCTACACCTTC.

CDR3 sequence reads: CASSRTLAGLTDTQYF. In nucleotides, the CDR3 is TGCGCCAGCAGCAGGACCTTAGCGGGCCTCACAGATACGCAGTATTTT. The chain uses TRBV5-1 and TRBJ2-3, with 7 bases lining up with TRBD2. The V segment lost 4 bases and the J segment 2 bases; nucleotides outside the gene matches: 10. Germline CDR1 SGHRS, CDR2 YFSETQ. This CDR3 contains 16 residues.

This chain uses TRBV18 with TRBJ2-7; no definite D call. The length of the CDR3 is 13 residues. Germline V gene lookup returns CDR1 KGHSH and CDR2 LQKENI. Trimming cost V 3 bases and J 0 bases, with 6 bases left between them. Here the CDR3 DNA reads TGTGCCAGCTCACCGGCCCGCTCCTACGAGCAGTACTTC. Its translation: CASSPARSYEQYF.

The V and J genes are TRBV7-2 and TRBJ2-7, with D tentatively TRBD1 (5 bases). Trimming took 5 bases from V and 3 from J, leaving 8 bases between them. CDR3 length: 12 amino acids. The germline V gene has CDR1 SGHTA and CDR2 FQGNSA. Here the CDR3 reads CASSTDNYEQYF. The CDR3 bases are TGTGCCAGCAGCACGGACAACTACGAGCAGTACTTC.

The genes are TRBV2 and TRBJ1-1; D unresolved. The CDR3 has 11 amino acids. Germline CDR1 reads SNHLY; CDR2 reads FYNNEI. V gave up 9 bases and J gave up 0 bases, with 5 bases separating them. The CDR3 loop reads CASTMNTEAFF. The DNA of the CDR3 is TGTGCCAGTACAATGAACACTGAAGCTTTCTTT. Complete variable domain (other parts from reference TRBV2 and TRBJ1-1): EPEVTQTPSHQVTQMGQEVILRCVPISNHLYFYWYRQILGQKVEFLVSFYNNEISEKSEIFDDQFSVERPDGSNFTLKIRSTKLEDSAMYFCASTMNTEAFFGQGTRLTVV.

This clone was observed once. This sequence joins TRBV11-2 and TRBJ2-5, with D possibly matching TRBD2 (6 bases). Germline V gives CDR1 SGHAT, CDR2 FQNNGV. This CDR3 is built from 14 residues. V was cut by 5 bases and J by 9 bases, with 19 bases left in between. CDR3 DNA: TGTGCCAGCAGCGCGACTAGGGGAAGTCGGGCCCAGTACTTC. This sequence encodes CASSATRGSRAQYF.

The chain combines TRBV9 with TRBJ1-3, with 8 positions matching TRBD1. There are 17 residues in the CDR3. J gave up 0 bases and V 3 bases, and 8 bases lay outside the gene matches. Germline assignment: CDR1 SGDLS and CDR2 YYNGEE. This chain's CDR3 is CASSAEGQAHSGNTIYF. In nucleotides, the CDR3 is TGTGCCAGCAGCGCAGAGGGACAGGCGCACTCTGGAAACACCATATATTTT.

This clone was recorded once. This rearrangement joins TRBV4-1 to TRBJ2-2; 12 bases are shared with TRBD1. CDR3 length: 17 residues. With 4 bases clipped from V and 5 bases from J, the junction kept 8 bases outside the gene matches. Germline assignment: CDR1 MGHRA and CDR2 YSYEKL. CDR3 in amino acids: CASSRPGQGATTGELFF. DNA of the CDR3: TGCGCCAGCAGCCGTCCGGGACAGGGGGCAACGACCGGGGAGCTGTTTTTT.

The CDR3 region has the DNA TGTGCCAGCAGCATACGGGGGGTGAATTACGAGCAGTACTTC. Translation: CASSIRGVNYEQYF. The chain has TRBV11-3 and TRBJ2-7; 7 bases are a match to TRBD2. The V gene's germline CDR1 is SGHNT and CDR2 YENEEA. The CDR3 is 14 residues long. The V and J ends lost 5 bases and 4 bases, in that order; junction bases with no gene match: 8.

The chain links TRBV4-3 to TRBJ2-2; unclear D gene. This CDR3 comprises 14 residues. Germline V gene lookup returns CDR1 LGHNA and CDR2 YSLEER. V lost 0 bases and J lost 8, with 10 bases in between. CDR3 nucleotide sequence: TGCGCCAGCAGCCAAGACTGGGCCACGGGGGAGCTGTTTTTT. Translating it yields CASSQDWATGELFF.

V and J are TRBV23-1 and TRBJ1-5, with D possibly being TRBD1 (6 bases). TRBV23-1 is recorded as an ORF, its role being uncertain. The CDR3 sequence is 15 residues long. V shed 0 bases and J shed 6 bases, with 12 bases lying between them. DNA for the CDR3: TGCGCCAGCAGTCAATCGGGCACAGGGACTCAGCCCCAGCATTTT. This gives the protein CASSQSGTGTQPQHF.

This clone occurred a few times. V and J are TRBV18 and TRBJ2-1; 10 bases line up with TRBD2. The CDR3 consists of 17 residues. J gave up 7 bases and V 5 bases, and 14 bases lay outside the gene matches. The germline V gene encodes CDR1 KGHSH and CDR2 LQKENI. The chain's CDR3 is CASSFNNLASGSNEQFF. The CDR3 DNA reads as TGTGCCAGCTCATTTAATAATTTGGCTAGCGGGAGTAATGAGCAGTTCTTC.

The chain carries TRBV30 and TRBJ2-7; 8 bases fit TRBD1. Losses at the gene ends were 0 bases for V and 7 bases for J; bases not matched to a gene: 11. The germline gives CDR1 GTSNPN, CDR2 SVGIG (reference sequence). This CDR3 is built from 15 residues. The CDR3 here is CAWSVSVRGPTEQYF. CDR3 bases: TGTGCCTGGAGTGTATCGGTCAGGGGGCCTACGGAGCAGTACTTC.

The chain joins TRBV7-2 to TRBJ1-2; no definite D call. This CDR3 has 15 amino acids. Per the germline V gene, CDR1 is SGHTA and CDR2 is FQGNSA. Trimming left V 0 bases short and J 5 bases short, with 13 bases between. The CDR3 spells CASSLARAFFYGYTF. CDR3 nucleotide sequence: TGTGCCAGCAGCTTAGCCCGGGCCTTCTTTTATGGCTACACCTTC.

The genes are TRBV10-2 and TRBJ1-1; 10 nucleotides line up with TRBD1. The CDR3 consists of 14 residues. CDR1 WSHSY and CDR2 SAAADI come from the germline V gene. J gave up 2 bases and V 9 bases, and 6 bases lay outside the gene matches. The chain's CDR3 is CASNDRGRNTEAFF. The CDR3 DNA follows: TGCGCCAGTAACGACAGGGGGCGAAACACTGAAGCTTTCTTT.

The rearrangement joins TRBV6-1 to TRBJ2-5, with 12 positions matching TRBD2. Trimming removed 8 bases from V and 4 bases from J; junction bases left unmatched: 5. Germline V gives CDR1 MNHNS, CDR2 SASEGT. CDR3 size: 14 residues. CDR3 amino acids: CASFASGRGETQYF. CDR3 in DNA: TGTGCCAGCTTCGCTAGCGGGAGGGGAGAGACCCAGTACTTC.

The V and J genes are TRBV7-8 and TRBJ2-3, with D hard to call. The CDR3 extends over 12 amino acids. V was clipped by 5 bases and J by 3 bases, with 6 bases between them. In germline, CDR1 is SGHVS, CDR2 FQNEAQ. DNA of the CDR3: TGTGCCAGCAGCCCCGCGACAGATACGCAGTATTTT. It is translated as CASSPATDTQYF.

This clone has more than one count but fewer than ten. DNA of the CDR3: TGTGCCAGCAGCGAGACGAGGTCTACTGAAGCTTTCTTT. Its translation: CASSETRSTEAFF. The rearrangement links TRBV7-3 to TRBJ1-1; D call uncertain. Trimming cost V 5 bases and J 5 bases, with 12 bases left between them. The CDR3 has 13 amino acids. CDR1 is SGHTA and CDR2 is FQGTGA in the germline V gene. Full variable domain (outside the CDR3, taken from reference TRBV7-3 and TRBJ1-1): GAGVSQTPSNKVTEKGKYVELRCDPISGHTALYWYRQSLGQGPEFLIYFQGTGAADDSGLPNDRFFAVRPEGSVSTLKIQRTERGDSAVYLCASSETRSTEAFFGQGTRLTVV.

This CDR3 is CASSLRAQETQYF. The CDR3 nucleotides are TGTGCCAGCAGCTTAAGGGCCCAAGAGACCCAGTACTTC. The J gene is TRBJ2-5, the V gene TRBV7-2; the D is unclear. Germline loops: CDR1 SGHTA, CDR2 FQGNSA. This CDR3 has 13 residues. V was cut by 2 bases and J by 1 base, with 5 bases left in between.

This clone was seen only once. The V call is TRBV9, the J call TRBJ2-7; TRBD2 aligns across 10 bases. This CDR3 has 17 amino acids. Trimming cost V 4 bases and J 3 bases; bases outside gene matches: 13. Germline CDR1 is SGDLS and CDR2 is YYNGEE. CDR3 residues: CASSPRPLGLASYEQYF. The CDR3 DNA reads as TGTGCCAGCAGCCCCAGACCCCTGGGACTAGCGAGCTACGAGCAGTACTTC.

CDR3 in amino acids: CASQQGSYEQYF. The CDR3 DNA follows: TGTGCCAGCCAACAGGGGTCCTACGAGCAGTACTTC. This sequence joins TRBV28 and TRBJ2-7, with TRBD1 identical over 7 bases. This CDR3 is 12 amino acids long. Germline V CDR1 and CDR2: MDHEN, SYDVKM. V shed 8 bases, J shed 1 base, and the junction held 2 bases outside the gene matches.

The chain links TRBV6-1 to TRBJ2-6; D is possibly TRBD1 or TRBD2 (6 bases each). V lost 10 bases and J 2 bases, leaving 15 bases between the germline ends. CDR3 length: 15 amino acids. Germline V gene lookup returns CDR1 MNHNS and CDR2 SASEGT. The CDR3 sequence: CATLTGTAGANVLTF. The CDR3 nucleotides read TGTGCCACCTTAACAGGGACTGCTGGGGCCAACGTCCTGACTTTC.

A word on this clone: This sample includes further DNA sequences coding for the same CDR3. The genes are TRBV7-3 and TRBJ1-1; D is undetermined. The germline gives CDR1 SGHTA, CDR2 FQGTGA. CDR3 length: 13 amino acids. The V gene lost 2 bases and the J gene lost 1 base, with 5 bases spanning the gap. The CDR3 DNA is TGTGCCAGCAGCTTACAAGAGAACACTGAAGCTTTCTTT. It encodes CASSLQENTEAFF.

The genes are TRBV2 and TRBJ1-6; no clear D. The CDR3 length is 14 residues. The germline V and J ends were trimmed by 8 bases and 0 bases, with 8 bases remaining between them. The germline CDR1 and CDR2 sequences are SNHLY and FYNNEI. The chain's CDR3 is CASASSSYNSPLHF. The CDR3 DNA sequence: TGTGCCAGCGCCTCCAGCTCCTATAATTCACCCCTCCACTTT.